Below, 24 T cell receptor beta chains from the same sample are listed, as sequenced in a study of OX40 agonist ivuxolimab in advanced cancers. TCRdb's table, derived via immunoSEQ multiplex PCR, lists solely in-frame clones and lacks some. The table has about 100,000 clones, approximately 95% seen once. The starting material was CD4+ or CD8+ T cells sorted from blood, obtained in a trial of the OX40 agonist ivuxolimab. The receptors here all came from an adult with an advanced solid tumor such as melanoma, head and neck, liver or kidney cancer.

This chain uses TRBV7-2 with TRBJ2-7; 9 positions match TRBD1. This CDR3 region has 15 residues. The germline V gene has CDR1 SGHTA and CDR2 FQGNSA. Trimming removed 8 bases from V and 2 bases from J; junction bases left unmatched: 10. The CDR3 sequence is CASVLGTGPTYEQYF. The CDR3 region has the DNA TGTGCCAGCGTCCTCGGGACAGGGCCCACCTACGAGCAGTACTTC. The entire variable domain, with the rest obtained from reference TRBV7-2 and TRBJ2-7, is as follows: GAGVSQSPSNKVTEKGKDVELRCDPISGHTALYWYRQSLGQGLEFLIYFQGNSAPDKSGLPSDRFSAERTGGSVSTLTIQRTQQEDSAVYLCASVLGTGPTYEQYFGPGTRLTVT.

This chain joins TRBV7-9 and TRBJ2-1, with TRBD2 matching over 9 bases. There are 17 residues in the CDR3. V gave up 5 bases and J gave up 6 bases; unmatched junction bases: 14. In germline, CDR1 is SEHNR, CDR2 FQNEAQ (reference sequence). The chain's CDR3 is CASSGRMGTSPGNEQFF. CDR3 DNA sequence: TGTGCCAGCAGCGGCCGAATGGGGACTAGCCCGGGCAATGAGCAGTTCTTC.

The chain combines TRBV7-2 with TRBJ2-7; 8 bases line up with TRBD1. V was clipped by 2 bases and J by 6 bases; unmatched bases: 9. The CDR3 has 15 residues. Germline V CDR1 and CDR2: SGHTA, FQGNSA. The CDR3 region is CASSLLGQDVSEQYF. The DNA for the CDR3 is TGTGCCAGCAGCTTACTGGGACAGGATGTCTCCGAGCAGTACTTC.

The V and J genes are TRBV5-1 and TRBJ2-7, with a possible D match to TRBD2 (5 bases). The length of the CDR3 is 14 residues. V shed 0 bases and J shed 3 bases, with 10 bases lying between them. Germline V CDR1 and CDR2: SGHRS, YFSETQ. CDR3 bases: TGCGCCAGCAGCTTGGCAGGACGGGACTACGAGCAGTACTTC. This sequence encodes CASSLAGRDYEQYF.

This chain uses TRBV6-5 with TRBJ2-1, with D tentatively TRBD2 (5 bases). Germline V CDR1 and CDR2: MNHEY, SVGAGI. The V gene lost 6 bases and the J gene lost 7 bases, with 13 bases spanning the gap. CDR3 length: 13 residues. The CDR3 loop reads CASSPDWRNEQFF. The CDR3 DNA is TGTGCCAGCAGCCCCGACTGGAGGAATGAGCAGTTCTTC.

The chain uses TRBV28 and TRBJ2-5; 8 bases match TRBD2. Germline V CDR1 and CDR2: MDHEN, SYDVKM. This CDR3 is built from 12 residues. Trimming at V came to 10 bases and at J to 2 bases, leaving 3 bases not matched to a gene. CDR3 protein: CATAGGQETQYF. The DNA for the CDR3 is TGTGCCACTGCGGGGGGTCAAGAGACCCAGTACTTC.

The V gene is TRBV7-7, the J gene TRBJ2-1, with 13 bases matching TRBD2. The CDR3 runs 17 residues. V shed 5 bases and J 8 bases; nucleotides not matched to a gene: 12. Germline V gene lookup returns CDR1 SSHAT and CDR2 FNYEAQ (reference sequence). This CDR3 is CASSEGTSGVKGYEQFF. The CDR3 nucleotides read TGTGCCAGCAGCGAGGGGACTAGCGGGGTCAAGGGGTATGAGCAGTTCTTC.

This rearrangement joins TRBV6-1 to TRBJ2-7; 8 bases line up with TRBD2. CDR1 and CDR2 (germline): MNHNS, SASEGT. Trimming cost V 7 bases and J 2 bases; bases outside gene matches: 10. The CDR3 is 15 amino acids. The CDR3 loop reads CASTTEAGGPYEQYF. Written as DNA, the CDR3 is TGTGCCAGCACTACGGAGGCGGGGGGCCCCTACGAGCAGTACTTC.

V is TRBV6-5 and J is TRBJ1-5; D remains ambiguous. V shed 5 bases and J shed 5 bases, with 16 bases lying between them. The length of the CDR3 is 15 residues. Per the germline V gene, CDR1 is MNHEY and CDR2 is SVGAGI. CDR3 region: CASSPPAGWDQPQHF. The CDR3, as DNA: TGTGCCAGCAGTCCCCCCGCGGGCTGGGATCAGCCCCAGCATTTT.

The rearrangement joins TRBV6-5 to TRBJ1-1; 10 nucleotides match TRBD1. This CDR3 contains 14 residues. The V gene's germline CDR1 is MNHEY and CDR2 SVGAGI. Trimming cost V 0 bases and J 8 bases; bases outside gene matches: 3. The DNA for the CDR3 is TGTGCCAGCAGTTACTCGACAGGGGGCCGCGAAGCTTTCTTT. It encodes CASSYSTGGREAFF.

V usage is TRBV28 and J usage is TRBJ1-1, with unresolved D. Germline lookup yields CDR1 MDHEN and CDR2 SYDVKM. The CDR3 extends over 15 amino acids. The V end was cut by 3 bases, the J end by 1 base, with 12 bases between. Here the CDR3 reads CASSFPLGKNTEAFF. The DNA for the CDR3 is TGTGCCAGCAGTTTTCCCTTGGGAAAGAACACTGAAGCTTTCTTT.

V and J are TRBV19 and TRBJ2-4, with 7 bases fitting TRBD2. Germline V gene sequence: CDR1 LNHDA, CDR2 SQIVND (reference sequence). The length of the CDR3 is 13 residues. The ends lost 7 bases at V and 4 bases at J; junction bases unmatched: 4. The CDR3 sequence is CASTLGGKNIQYF. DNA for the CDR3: TGTGCCAGTACCCTGGGGGGGAAAAACATTCAGTACTTC.

The CDR3 DNA reads TGTGCCAGCAGCCCGTTCGTTACAGGGGTGAACACTGAAGCTTTCTTT. This sequence encodes CASSPFVTGVNTEAFF. The V call is TRBV14, the J call TRBJ1-1, with TRBD1 matching 7 bases. Trimming took 4 bases from V and 0 from J; bases not matched to a gene: 8. Germline V gene data show CDR1 as SGHDN and CDR2 as FVKESK. The CDR3 is made up of 16 amino acids.

CDR3 bases: TGTGCCAGCAGCCCGGGGGGGGCAATTGAAGCTTTCTTT. This encodes CASSPGGAIEAFF. The chain joins TRBV9 to TRBJ1-1, with D possibly being TRBD1 (6 bases). Trimming stripped 4 bases from V and 7 bases from J, with 14 bases between. This CDR3 is built from 13 residues. Looked up from germline, CDR1 is SGDLS and CDR2 is YYNGEE.

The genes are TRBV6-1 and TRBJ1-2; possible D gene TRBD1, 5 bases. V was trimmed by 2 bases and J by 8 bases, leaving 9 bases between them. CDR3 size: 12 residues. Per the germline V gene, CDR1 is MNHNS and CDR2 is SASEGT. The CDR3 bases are TGTGCCAGCAGTGAATTAGGGGAAGGCTACACCTTC. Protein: CASSELGEGYTF.

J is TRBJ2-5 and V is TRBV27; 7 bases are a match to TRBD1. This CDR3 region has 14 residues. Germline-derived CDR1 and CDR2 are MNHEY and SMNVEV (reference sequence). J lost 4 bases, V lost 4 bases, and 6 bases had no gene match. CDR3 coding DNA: TGTGCCAGCAGTTCCACCTCAGGGGGAGAGACCCAGTACTTC. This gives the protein CASSSTSGGETQYF.

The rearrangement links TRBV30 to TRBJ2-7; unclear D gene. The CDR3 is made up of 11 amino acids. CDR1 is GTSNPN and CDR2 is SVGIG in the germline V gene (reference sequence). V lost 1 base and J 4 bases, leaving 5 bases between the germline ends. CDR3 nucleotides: TGTGCCTGGAGTGCCCAGTACGAGCAGTACTTC. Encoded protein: CAWSAQYEQYF.

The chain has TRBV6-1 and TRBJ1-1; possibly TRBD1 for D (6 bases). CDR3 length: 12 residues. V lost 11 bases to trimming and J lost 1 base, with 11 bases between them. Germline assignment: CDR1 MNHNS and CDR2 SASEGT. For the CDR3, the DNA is TGTGCCTCCCGAGGGGGGAACACTGAAGCTTTCTTT. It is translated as CASRGGNTEAFF.

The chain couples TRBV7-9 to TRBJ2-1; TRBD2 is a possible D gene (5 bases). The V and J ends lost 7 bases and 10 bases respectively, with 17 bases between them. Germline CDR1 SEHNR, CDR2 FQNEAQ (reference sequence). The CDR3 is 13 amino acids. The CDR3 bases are TGTGCCAGCAACTTGCCCGCGGGTAGCGAGCAGTTCTTC. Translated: CASNLPAGSEQFF.

Written as DNA, the CDR3 is TGTGCCAGCAGTGACCATAGCAATCAGCCCCAGCATTTT. It encodes CASSDHSNQPQHF. The chain carries TRBV25-1 and TRBJ1-5; D is unclear. The CDR3 is 13 amino acids. V was clipped by 3 bases and J by 0 bases, with 3 bases between them. Germline V gives CDR1 MGHDK, CDR2 SYGVNS.

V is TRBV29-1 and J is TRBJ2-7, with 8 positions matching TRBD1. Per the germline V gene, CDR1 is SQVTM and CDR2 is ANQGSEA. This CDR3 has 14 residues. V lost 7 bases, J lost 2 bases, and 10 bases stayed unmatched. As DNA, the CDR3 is TGCAGCGCCGTCCCTGCGGACAGGGCCTACGAGCAGTACTTC. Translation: CSAVPADRAYEQYF.

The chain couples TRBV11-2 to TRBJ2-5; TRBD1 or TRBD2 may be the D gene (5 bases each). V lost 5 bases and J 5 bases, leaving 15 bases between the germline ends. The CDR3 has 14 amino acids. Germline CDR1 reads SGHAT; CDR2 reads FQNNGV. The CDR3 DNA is TGTGCCAGCAGCACCCGGATGGGGGTTGAGACCCAGTACTTC. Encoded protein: CASSTRMGVETQYF.

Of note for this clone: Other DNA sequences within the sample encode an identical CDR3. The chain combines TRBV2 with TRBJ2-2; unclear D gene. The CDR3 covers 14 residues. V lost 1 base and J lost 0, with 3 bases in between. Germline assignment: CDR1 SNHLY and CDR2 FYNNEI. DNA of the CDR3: TGTGCCAGCAGTGAAGAGACGAACACCGGGGAGCTGTTTTTT. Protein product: CASSEETNTGELFF.

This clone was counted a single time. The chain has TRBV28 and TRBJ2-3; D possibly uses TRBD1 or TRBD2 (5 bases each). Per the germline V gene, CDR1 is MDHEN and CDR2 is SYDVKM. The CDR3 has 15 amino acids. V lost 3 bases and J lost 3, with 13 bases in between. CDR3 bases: TGTGCCAGCAGTTTCCCCCAGGGAGCTACAGATACGCAGTATTTT. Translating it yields CASSFPQGATDTQYF.